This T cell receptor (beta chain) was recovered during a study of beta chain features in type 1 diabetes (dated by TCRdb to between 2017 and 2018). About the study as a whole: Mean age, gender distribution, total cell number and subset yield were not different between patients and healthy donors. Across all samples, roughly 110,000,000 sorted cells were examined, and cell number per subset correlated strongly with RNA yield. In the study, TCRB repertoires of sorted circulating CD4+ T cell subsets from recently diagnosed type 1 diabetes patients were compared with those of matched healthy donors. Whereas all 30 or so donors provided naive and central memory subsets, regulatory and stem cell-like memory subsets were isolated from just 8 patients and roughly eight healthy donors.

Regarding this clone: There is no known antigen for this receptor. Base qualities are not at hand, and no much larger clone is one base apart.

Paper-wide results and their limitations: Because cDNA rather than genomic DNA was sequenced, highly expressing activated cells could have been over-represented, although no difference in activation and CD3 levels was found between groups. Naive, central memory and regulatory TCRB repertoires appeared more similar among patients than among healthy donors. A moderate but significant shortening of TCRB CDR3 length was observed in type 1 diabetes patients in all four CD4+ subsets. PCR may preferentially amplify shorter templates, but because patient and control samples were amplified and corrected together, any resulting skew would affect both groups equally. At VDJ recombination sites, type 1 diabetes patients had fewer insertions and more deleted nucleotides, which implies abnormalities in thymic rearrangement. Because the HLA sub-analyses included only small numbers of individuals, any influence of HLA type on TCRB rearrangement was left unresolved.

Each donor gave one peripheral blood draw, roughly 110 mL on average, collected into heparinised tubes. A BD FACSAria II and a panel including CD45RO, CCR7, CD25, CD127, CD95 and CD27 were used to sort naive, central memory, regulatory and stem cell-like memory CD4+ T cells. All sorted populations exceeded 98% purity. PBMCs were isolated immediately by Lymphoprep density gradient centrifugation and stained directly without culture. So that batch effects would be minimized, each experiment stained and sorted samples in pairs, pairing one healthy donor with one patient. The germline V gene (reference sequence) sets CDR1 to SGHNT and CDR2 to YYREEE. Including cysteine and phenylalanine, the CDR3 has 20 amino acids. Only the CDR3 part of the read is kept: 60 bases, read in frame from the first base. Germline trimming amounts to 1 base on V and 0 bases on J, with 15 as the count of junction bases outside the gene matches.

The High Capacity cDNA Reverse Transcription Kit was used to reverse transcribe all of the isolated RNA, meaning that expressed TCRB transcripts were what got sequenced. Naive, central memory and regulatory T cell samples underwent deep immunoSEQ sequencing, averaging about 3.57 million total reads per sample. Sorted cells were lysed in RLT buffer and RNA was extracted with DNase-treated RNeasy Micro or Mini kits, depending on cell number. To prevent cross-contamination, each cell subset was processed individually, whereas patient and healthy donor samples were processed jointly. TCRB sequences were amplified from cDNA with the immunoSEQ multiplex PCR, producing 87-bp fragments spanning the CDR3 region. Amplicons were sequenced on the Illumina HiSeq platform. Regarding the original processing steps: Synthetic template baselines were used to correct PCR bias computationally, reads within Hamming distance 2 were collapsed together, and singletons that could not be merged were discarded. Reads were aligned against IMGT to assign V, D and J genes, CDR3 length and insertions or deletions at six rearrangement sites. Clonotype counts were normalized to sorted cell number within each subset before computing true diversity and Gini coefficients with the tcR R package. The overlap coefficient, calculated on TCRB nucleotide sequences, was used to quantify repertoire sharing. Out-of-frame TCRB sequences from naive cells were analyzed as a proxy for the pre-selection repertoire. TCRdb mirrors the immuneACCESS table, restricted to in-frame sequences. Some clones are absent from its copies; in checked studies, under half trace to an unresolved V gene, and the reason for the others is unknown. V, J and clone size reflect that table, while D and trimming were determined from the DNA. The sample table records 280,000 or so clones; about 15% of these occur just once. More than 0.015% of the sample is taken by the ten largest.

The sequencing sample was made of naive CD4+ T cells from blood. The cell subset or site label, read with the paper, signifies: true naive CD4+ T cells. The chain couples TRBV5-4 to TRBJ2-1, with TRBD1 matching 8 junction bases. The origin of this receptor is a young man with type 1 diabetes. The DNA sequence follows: TGTGCCAGCAGCTTGTATTCAGGGGGCGCGAATCTTCCCTCCTACAATGAGCAGTTCTTC. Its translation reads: CASSLYSGGANLPSYNEQFF. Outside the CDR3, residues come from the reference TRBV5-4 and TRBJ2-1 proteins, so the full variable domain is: ETGVTQSPTHLIKTRGQQVTLRCSSQSGHNTVSWYQQALGQGPQFIFQYYREEENGRGNFPPRFSGLQFPNYSSELNVNALELDDSALYLCASSLYSGGANLPSYNEQFFGPGTRLTVL.